This T cell receptor beta chain was recovered during a study of blood T cell repertoires in COVID-19 (dated by TCRdb to 2018 to 2020). A note on the overall study: Samples covering the acute and convalescent phases of COVID-19 were provided by collaborators in the United States, Italy and Spain. The prospective study material was composed of cDNA or gDNA derived from T cells, B-cell-depleted T cells, or PBMCs. The dataset comprised deeply sampled blood TCRbeta repertoires from subjects exposed to, actively infected with, or recovered from COVID-19. The repertoires were released in a freely available public database intended as a resource for research on the immune response to SARS-CoV-2. Samples came from the ongoing ImmuneRACE study (first 160 participants) plus 1,254 subjects from 6 global collaborators. The sample metadata nearly always contained a de-identified subject ID, COVID-19 status, age in years and sex. HLA class I and class II types, where available, came from metadata supplied by the sample provider rather than from assay-based typing. Results the study describes overall, beyond this receptor: The amount of clinical and demographic metadata varied by source and participant and was provided uncurated.

Whole blood was collected in K2EDTA tubes by collaborating institutions according to the institutions' own protocols. Collaborator samples were shipped for TCRbeta analysis as frozen whole blood, isolated PBMCs, or DNA extracted from either sample type. TCRbeta CDR3 regions were amplified from genomic DNA by means of the immunoSEQ Assay, a bias-controlled multiplex PCR. From the authors' description of their analysis: The number of nucleated cells in each sample was estimated from the amplification of reference gene primers within the assay. To quantify the absolute abundance of each unique TCRbeta CDR3 rearrangement, sequence reads were collapsed and filtered. For each sample, productive Simpson clonality was calculated as the square root of Simpson's diversity index across productive rearrangements. The table was pulled from immuneACCESS by TCRdb, which kept in-frame rearrangements only. Such tables lose some clones; where checked, under half of the loss comes from unresolved V genes, and the rest has no known cause. D and trimming were read from the DNA, whereas the V and J calls and clone size are those reported in that table. Within this sample are 120,000 or so clones, with 88% of them counted one time only. Of the sample, less than 3.5% falls within the top ten clones.

The CDR3, cysteine through phenylalanine, is 15 amino acids long. Solely the CDR3 DNA is kept, with 45 bases framed from the first base. For CDR1 and CDR2, the germline V gene lists SGHRS and YFSETQ. Trimming takes 4 bases off V and 3 bases off J; junction bases not matched to a gene: 6. A single count supports this clone. The clone's antigen remains unknown. No base qualities exist here, and no much larger clone lies one base off it. This TCR derives from a woman aged 45 to 65 with acute or convalescent COVID-19. The specimen sequenced was peripheral blood. The sequence is built from TRBV5-1 and TRBJ1-5; TRBD1 aligns with 8 central bases. The nucleotide sequence is given as TGCGCCAGCAGCGCGGGGACAGGTTCCAATCAGCCCCAGCATTTT. Protein translation: CASSAGTGSNQPQHF.